Below, 20 T cell receptor beta chains from the same sample are listed, as sequenced in a study of beta chain features in type 1 diabetes. Findings and limits, study-wide: Researchers report that Type 1 diabetes patients had moderately but significantly shorter TCRB CDR3s across all four CD4+ subsets.

Antigens of these TCRs are unknown. cDNA synthesis used the whole RNA isolate, giving expressed TCRB sequences. Clones were sequenced by immunoSEQ multiplex PCR, and TCRdb holds only the in-frame ones, with some missing. The data hold 250,000 to 350,000 clones, with around 15% observed a single time. The sample consisted of naive CD4+ T cells from blood. The receptor source for this set is a man aged 25 to 45 with type 1 diabetes.

This chain links TRBV28 with TRBJ2-7; weak D call: TRBD2 (7 bases). CDR1 is MDHEN, CDR2 SYDVKM, per germline. The CDR3 is 14 amino acids. Trimming removed 5 bases from V and 4 bases from J, with 15 bases in between. The CDR3 is CASSLGGGRYEQYF. The CDR3 nucleotides are TGTGCCAGCAGTCTGGGAGGGGGTCGATACGAGCAGTACTTC.

The sample holds a few counts of this clone. The genes are TRBV30 and TRBJ1-4; TRBD1 matches at 7 bases. The CDR3 has 14 residues. The germline gives CDR1 GTSNPN, CDR2 SVGIG (reference sequence). After removal of 3 bases from V and 2 bases from J, the junction contained 3 bases not matched to a gene. The CDR3 nucleotides are TGTGCCTGGAGGAAGACAGGGACTAATGAAAAACTGTTTTTT. It codes for CAWRKTGTNEKLFF.

J is TRBJ2-3 and V is TRBV7-3; D gene uncertain. CDR1 is SGHTA, CDR2 FQGTGA, per germline. Trimming left V 3 bases short and J 2 bases short, with 9 bases between. CDR3 length: 14 residues. Written as DNA, the CDR3 is TGTGCCAGCAGCTTGGCGGCGTACACAGATACGCAGTATTTT. This encodes CASSLAAYTDTQYF.

This clone occurred a few times. The rearrangement uses TRBV15 and TRBJ1-5; TRBD1 might be the D (6 bases). The length of the CDR3 is 14 residues. In germline, CDR1 is LNHNV, CDR2 YYDKDF (reference sequence). The germline V and J ends were trimmed by 1 base and 6 bases, with 10 bases remaining between them. The CDR3 nucleotides read TGTGCCACCAGCAGAGCGGGGGGGCCTCAGCCCCAGCATTTT. Its protein is CATSRAGGPQPQHF.

This clone was observed a handful of times. The chain is built from TRBV2 and TRBJ2-7, with 9 bases lining up with TRBD1. V lost 8 bases and J lost 5; bases outside the gene matches: 4. The CDR3 covers 12 residues. Germline lookup yields CDR1 SNHLY and CDR2 FYNNEI. This CDR3 reads CASRDRDHEQYF. In nucleotides, the CDR3 is TGTGCCAGCCGGGACAGGGACCACGAGCAGTACTTC. Full variable domain (missing parts from reference TRBV2 and TRBJ2-7): EPEVTQTPSHQVTQMGQEVILRCVPISNHLYFYWYRQILGQKVEFLVSFYNNEISEKSEIFDDQFSVERPDGSNFTLKIRSTKLEDSAMYFCASRDRDHEQYFGPGTRLTVT.

V gene TRBV7-9 combines with J gene TRBJ1-1, with 7 bases that match TRBD1. V dropped 3 bases and J dropped 4; count of bases not matched to a gene: 5. Germline loops: CDR1 SEHNR, CDR2 FQNEAQ (reference sequence). The CDR3 has 14 amino acids. DNA of the CDR3: TGTGCCAGCAGCTTGAGAAGACAGGGCACTGAAGCTTTCTTT. Its translation is CASSLRRQGTEAFF.

The chain employs TRBV2 and TRBJ2-7; D is possibly TRBD1 (6 bases). Trimming shortened V by 5 bases and J by 7 bases, and 21 bases separated the two germline ends. Germline CDR1 is SNHLY and CDR2 is FYNNEI. The CDR3 runs 15 residues. CDR3: CASSFDRPPVGEQYF. In nucleotides, the CDR3 is TGTGCCAGCAGTTTCGACAGGCCCCCAGTGGGAGAGCAGTACTTC. Based on the CDR3 plus reference TRBV2 and TRBJ2-7, the full variable domain is EPEVTQTPSHQVTQMGQEVILRCVPISNHLYFYWYRQILGQKVEFLVSFYNNEISEKSEIFDDQFSVERPDGSNFTLKIRSTKLEDSAMYFCASSFDRPPVGEQYFGPGTRLTVT.

The chain carries TRBV7-9 and TRBJ2-2; D possibly corresponds to TRBD1 (6 bases). The V gene lost 5 bases and the J gene lost 2 bases, with 9 bases spanning the gap. CDR1 and CDR2 from the germline V gene are SEHNR and FQNEAQ (reference sequence). The CDR3 loop spans 14 amino acids. CDR3 bases: TGTGCCAGCAGCCGGACAGTAAACACCGGGGAGCTGTTTTTT. Its translation: CASSRTVNTGELFF.

J is TRBJ2-7 and V is TRBV27; 8 bases are a match to TRBD1. Looked up from germline, CDR1 is MNHEY and CDR2 is SMNVEV (reference sequence). With 6 bases clipped from V and 5 bases from J, the junction kept 6 bases outside the gene matches. This CDR3 contains 13 residues. CDR3 sequence (DNA): TGTGCCAGCAGCAGACAGGGGTACAACGAGCAGTACTTC. This gives the protein CASSRQGYNEQYF.

This chain joins TRBV9 and TRBJ2-7; weak D call: TRBD2 (6 bases). Germline V gene lookup returns CDR1 SGDLS and CDR2 YYNGEE. Trimming removed 0 bases at V and 0 bases at J, with 10 bases between. The CDR3 consists of 15 residues. The CDR3 loop reads CASSVDPSASYEQYF. CDR3 nucleotides: TGTGCCAGCAGCGTAGATCCTAGCGCCTCCTACGAGCAGTACTTC.

This clone appeared a few times. V is TRBV5-1 and J is TRBJ2-3, with D perhaps TRBD1 (6 bases). Germline V gene lookup returns CDR1 SGHRS and CDR2 YFSETQ. Trimming removed 0 bases from V and 0 bases from J, with 11 bases in between. The CDR3 contains 16 residues. CDR3 sequence: CASSLAQGVSTDTQYF. As DNA, the CDR3 is TGCGCCAGCAGCTTGGCACAGGGAGTGAGCACAGATACGCAGTATTTT.

This clone has just a few counts. The chain recombines TRBV28 with TRBJ2-7, with 9 positions matching TRBD1. The CDR3 consists of 14 residues. V lost 7 bases to trimming and J lost 2 bases; unmatched junction nucleotides: 6. Germline loops: CDR1 MDHEN, CDR2 SYDVKM. The CDR3 reads CASTRDRATYEQYF. Written as DNA, the CDR3 is TGTGCCAGCACCCGGGACAGGGCTACCTACGAGCAGTACTTC.

The chain employs TRBV2 and TRBJ1-2; TRBD1 aligns across 7 bases. The CDR3 runs 16 residues. Germline V gives CDR1 SNHLY, CDR2 FYNNEI. V shed 3 bases, J shed 8 bases, and the junction held 15 bases outside the gene matches. As DNA, the CDR3 is TGTGCCAGCAGTGAGATCTGGGACAGCCAATATGAGGGCTACACCTTC. It yields the protein CASSEIWDSQYEGYTF.

In this sample, this clone turned up a few times. The chain uses TRBV30 and TRBJ1-1; D is unclear. The CDR3 is 12 residues long. Germline CDR1 reads GTSNPN; CDR2 reads SVGIG (reference sequence). With 1 base removed from V and 1 base from J, the gap between germline ends came to 4 bases. Here the CDR3 reads CAWSAGNTEAFF. CDR3 DNA sequence: TGTGCCTGGAGTGCGGGGAACACTGAAGCTTTCTTT.

This clone was observed a few times. The chain recombines TRBV9 with TRBJ2-2, with 9 bases that match TRBD1. The CDR3 runs 16 residues. Looked up from germline, CDR1 is SGDLS and CDR2 is YYNGEE. The ends lost 5 bases at V and 4 bases at J; junction bases unmatched: 9. The DNA of the CDR3 is TGTGCCAGCAGAGGGACAGGGCACCGTCTCACCGGGGAGCTGTTTTTT. Translating gives CASRGTGHRLTGELFF. The whole variable domain, remainder taken from reference TRBV9 and TRBJ2-2, is DSGVTQTPKHLITATGQRVTLRCSPRSGDLSVYWYQQSLDQGLQFLIQYYNGEERAKGNILERFSAQQFPDLHSELNLSSLELGDSALYFCASRGTGHRLTGELFFGEGSRLTVL.

The DNA for the CDR3 is TGTGCCAGCAGACCCCCGGCGCTAGCGGGAGAGTACGAGCAGTACTTC. Its protein is CASRPPALAGEYEQYF. This chain uses TRBV7-2 with TRBJ2-7, with 10 positions matching TRBD2. CDR3 length: 16 amino acids. Losses at the gene ends were 6 bases for V and 4 bases for J; bases not matched to a gene: 12. The germline gives CDR1 SGHTA, CDR2 FQGNSA. Supplemented by reference TRBV7-2 and TRBJ2-7, the full variable domain reads GAGVSQSPSNKVTEKGKDVELRCDPISGHTALYWYRQSLGQGLEFLIYFQGNSAPDKSGLPSDRFSAERTGGSVSTLTIQRTQQEDSAVYLCASRPPALAGEYEQYFGPGTRLTVT.

This clone has more than one count but fewer than ten. J is TRBJ2-1 and V is TRBV7-3; 8 bases line up with TRBD2. The germline V gene has CDR1 SGHTA and CDR2 FQGTGA. This CDR3 contains 15 residues. Germline trimming cut 7 bases from V and 8 bases from J; bases unmatched to any gene: 13. The CDR3 bases are TGTGCCAGCACTGCCACCGGGACTAGAACTGATGAGCAGTTCTTC. Amino acid sequence: CASTATGTRTDEQFF. The full variable domain, with the rest looked up from reference TRBV7-3 and TRBJ2-1, is GAGVSQTPSNKVTEKGKYVELRCDPISGHTALYWYRQSLGQGPEFLIYFQGTGAADDSGLPNDRFFAVRPEGSVSTLKIQRTERGDSAVYLCASTATGTRTDEQFFGPGTRLTVL.

The sample holds a few counts of this clone. The J gene is TRBJ2-1, the V gene TRBV6-1, with TRBD1 matching 7 bases. Per germline, CDR1 MNHNS and CDR2 SASEGT. The CDR3 is made up of 14 amino acids. V shed 5 bases and J 7 bases; nucleotides not matched to a gene: 8. This chain's CDR3 is CASSPQGLGNEQFF. CDR3 coding DNA: TGTGCCAGCAGTCCACAGGGGCTGGGGAATGAGCAGTTCTTC.

This clone appeared a few times. The chain joins TRBV5-4 to TRBJ1-2, with D maybe TRBD1 (6 bases). CDR1 SGHNT and CDR2 YYREEE come from the germline V gene (reference sequence). CDR3 length: 13 residues. V lost 5 bases and J lost 5, with 13 bases in between. The CDR3 loop is CASSPGEGYGYTF. The CDR3 DNA is TGTGCCAGCAGTCCAGGGGAGGGGTATGGCTACACCTTC.

The chain couples TRBV11-2 to TRBJ2-2; 8 bases map to TRBD1. Germline V lookup: CDR1 SGHAT, CDR2 FQNNGV. This CDR3 has 16 amino acids. Germline trimming cut 5 bases from V and 4 bases from J; bases unmatched to any gene: 9. Here the CDR3 DNA reads TGTGCCAGCAGCCCCTACCGGACAGGGCCCACCGGGGAGCTGTTTTTT. Encoded protein: CASSPYRTGPTGELFF.